The rows below give T cell receptor beta chains drawn from one sample of a study of T-cell memory formation after mild COVID-19. Each CDR3 protein gets one entry after TCRdb re-called the 5' RACE reads with MiXCR. The sample consists of around 300,000 distinct CDR3 sequences, over 11% of them appearing once. The material sequenced was PBMCs or a T cell subset sorted from them (not recorded which). The receptors derive from a man between 18 and 29 years old who had mild COVID-19 (a few samples of this study predate the infection). Cell type and time point are not known. Each CDR3 is given with its conserved first and last residue. The D gene is left open where the match is weak. Not every row has a clone size; where given, it reads once, few, many or a size class.

clone size	D gene	V gene	J gene	CDR3 DNA	CDR3 protein
-	-	TRBV27	TRBJ1-2	TGTGCCAGCAGTAGTGTCCCCACTATCTACGGCTACACCTTC	CASSSVPTIYGYTF
-	TRBD1	TRBV5-4	TRBJ2-7	TGTGCCAGCGGACGGACAGGGAACCCCTACGAGCAGTACTTC	CASGRTGNPYEQYF
-	-	TRBV7-9	TRBJ1-1	TGTGCCAGCAGCCCGCCGGCAAGGGGAAGCGCTTTCTTT	CASSPPARGSAFF
many	-	TRBV5-1	TRBJ2-3	TGCGCCAGCAGCCGAACGTTAGTCCCAGATACGCAGTATTTT	CASSRTLVPDTQYF
few	-	TRBV27	TRBJ2-5	TGTGCCAGCATGCGGTACAGGGGAGGAGAGACCCAGTACTTC	CASMRYRGGETQYF
-	-	TRBV3-1	TRBJ2-5	TGTGCCAGCAGCCAAGAACAACCGACCCAAGAGACCCAGTACTTC	CASSQEQPTQETQYF
few	TRBD1	TRBV29-1	TRBJ1-2	TGCAGCGTTGATCAGACAGGGGGTAATTTTCACTATGGCTACACCTTC	CSVDQTGGNFHYGYTF
many	-	TRBV6-5	TRBJ1-2	TGTGCCAGCAGTTCCACCGGGGACCGCGGCTACACCTTC	CASSSTGDRGYTF
-	-	TRBV12-3/TRBV12-4	TRBJ2-5	TGTGCCAGCAGTTTGTTCACAGGGCCACAAGAGACCCAGTACTTC	CASSLFTGPQETQYF
few	TRBD2	TRBV28	TRBJ2-5	TGTGCCAGCACACCGGGACTAGGACAAGAGACCCAGTACTTC	CASTPGLGQETQYF
few	-	TRBV20-1	TRBJ2-7	TGCAGTGCAAGTAGTCCCACCTACGAGCAGTACTTC	CSASSPTYEQYF
-	TRBD2	TRBV23-1	TRBJ2-1	TGCGCCAGCAGTCCTAGCGGGGCTTACAATGAGCAGTTCTTC	CASSPSGAYNEQFF
-	TRBD1	TRBV7-8	TRBJ2-2	TGTGCAAGCAACGGACAGGTCGCCGGGGAGCTGTTTTTT	CASNGQVAGELFF
few	-	TRBV28	TRBJ1-2	TGTGCCAGCAGCCGAGGGGGGGGCGTCGACTATGGCTACACCTTC	CASSRGGGVDYGYTF
few	TRBD1	TRBV5-1	TRBJ1-6	TGCGCCAGCAGTAGGGGACAGGGGAATTCACCCCTCCACTTT	CASSRGQGNSPLHF
-	TRBD1	TRBV14	TRBJ2-2	TGTGCCAGCAGCCAGGGGACAGGGGTTTTCACCGGGGAGCTGTTTTTT	CASSQGTGVFTGELFF
few	TRBD2	TRBV9	TRBJ2-7	TGTGCCAGCAGCGTAGAAGGTAGCGGGGCTTACGAGCAGTACTTC	CASSVEGSGAYEQYF
many	-	TRBV16	TRBJ1-5	TGTGCCAGCAGCCAAGGACAAATGGGGCAGCCCCAGCATTTT	CASSQGQMGQPQHF
few	-	TRBV2	TRBJ1-5	TGTGCCAGCAAGCAACCCGCGCAGCCCCAGCATTTT	CASKQPAQPQHF
-	-	TRBV12-3/TRBV12-4	TRBJ2-1	TGTGCCAGCGACGCCGCAGGGGGGATCGCGGATGAGCAGTTCTTC	CASDAAGGIADEQFF
few	-	TRBV20-1	TRBJ2-3	TGCAGTGCCAGTGAGAGATATTCCCTAAGCACAGATACGCAGTATTTT	CSASERYSLSTDTQYF
-	-	TRBV7-2	TRBJ1-2	TGTGCCAGCAGCTTGGCCCTAGGGGCGTTCGGAGGCTACACCTTC	CASSLALGAFGGYTF
few	-	TRBV13	TRBJ1-1	TGTGCCAGCAGCCCATCCGGGACATCGTTGCCTGAAGCTTTCTTT	CASSPSGTSLPEAFF
-	-	TRBV5-1	TRBJ2-1	TGCGCCAGCAGCTTGGAGGGGTCTCCTCCCTACAATGAGCAGTTCTTC	CASSLEGSPPYNEQFF
few	TRBD2	TRBV5-6	TRBJ2-2	TGTGCCAGCAGCAGGTTCGCTAGCGGCGTCACCGGGGAGCTGTTTTTT	CASSRFASGVTGELFF
many	-	TRBV11-2	TRBJ2-1	TGTGCCAGCAGCTTAGGGGGGGGGCCCTACAATGAGCAGTTCTTC	CASSLGGGPYNEQFF
few	-	TRBV6-1	TRBJ1-1	TGTGCCAGCATTCGGGGCACTGAAGCTTTCTTT	CASIRGTEAFF
few	-	TRBV13	TRBJ1-2	TGTGCCAGCAGTTACAGGGAGTACGATGGCTACACCTTC	CASSYREYDGYTF
few	-	TRBV3-1	TRBJ1-6	TGTGCCAGCAGCCAAGAACAGGGTTATAATTCACCCCTCCACTTT	CASSQEQGYNSPLHF
many	TRBD2	TRBV9	TRBJ2-2	TGTGCCAGCAGCGTAGACCCAGCGGGAAACACCGGGGAGCTGTTTTTT	CASSVDPAGNTGELFF
-	-	TRBV5-1	TRBJ2-1	TGCGCCAGCAGCTCCCCGGCTGAGCAGTTCTTC	CASSSPAEQFF
few	-	TRBV4-2	TRBJ2-2	TGTGCCAGCAGCCAAGAAAAGGACGGGGAGCTGTTTTTT	CASSQEKDGELFF
few	-	TRBV6-1	TRBJ1-1	TGTGCCAGCCAAGAACTGTGGGGGGGGATGAACACTGAAGCTTTCTTT	CASQELWGGMNTEAFF
few	-	TRBV2	TRBJ2-2	TGTGCCAGCAGTGAAATCGCCGGCGGGACCGGGGAGCTGTTTTTT	CASSEIAGGTGELFF
-	-	TRBV3-1	TRBJ2-1	TGTGCCAGCAGCCAAAAACAGGGTAAGCAGTTCTTC	CASSQKQGKQFF
few	TRBD2	TRBV5-1	TRBJ2-2	TGCGCCAGCAGCCCGCCCCTATTAGCGGGGAACACCGGGGAGCTGTTTTTT	CASSPPLLAGNTGELFF
few	-	TRBV12-3/TRBV12-4	TRBJ2-7	TGTGCCAGCACCGGACACATCTACGAGCAGTACTTC	CASTGHIYEQYF
-	-	TRBV5-1	TRBJ2-5	TGCGCCAGCAGCTTGGCCGGGGCTAGGTCAGAGACCCAGTACTTC	CASSLAGARSETQYF
few	-	TRBV12-3/TRBV12-4	TRBJ1-2	TGTGCCAGCGCGCCCCCGGGGAACTATGGCTACACCTTC	CASAPPGNYGYTF
-	-	TRBV6-2/TRBV6-3	TRBJ1-4	TGTGCCAGCAGACCTTGGGACACCTCTAATGAAAAACTGTTTTTT	CASRPWDTSNEKLFF
-	TRBD2	TRBV2	TRBJ2-7	TGTGCCAGCAGTCGGACTAGCGGCTCCTACGAGCAGTACTTC	CASSRTSGSYEQYF
-	TRBD1	TRBV28	TRBJ1-3	TGTGCCAGCAGGTCGGGACAGGGAGACACCATATATTTT	CASRSGQGDTIYF
-	-	TRBV9	TRBJ2-3	TGTGCCAGCAGCGCTGGGGTAGATCCGGGCACAGATACGCAGTATTTT	CASSAGVDPGTDTQYF
-	-	TRBV7-3	TRBJ1-2	TGTGCCAGCAGCTTAACGGGGGGGGCCACGGGCGGCTACACCTTC	CASSLTGGATGGYTF
few	-	TRBV15	TRBJ1-5	TGTGCCACCAGCAGAGATATGGGGGGCAATCAGCCCCAGCATTTT	CATSRDMGGNQPQHF
few	-	TRBV11-2	TRBJ2-7	TGTGCCAGCAGCTTAGGTGTCCTAAGGAGGGACGAGCAGTACTTC	CASSLGVLRRDEQYF
few	TRBD1	TRBV7-2	TRBJ1-1	TGTGCCAGCAGTTCATACGGGACAGCGGTGAACACTGAAGCTTTCTTT	CASSSYGTAVNTEAFF
-	TRBD2	TRBV29-1	TRBJ2-3	TGCAGCGTTGAAGGACTAGCGGGGGGCACAGATACGCAGTATTTT	CSVEGLAGGTDTQYF
few	-	TRBV4-1	TRBJ2-1	TGCGCCAGCAGCCAGCGGCAGAGCAATGAGCAGTTCTTC	CASSQRQSNEQFF
few	TRBD1	TRBV5-1	TRBJ1-1	TGCGCCAGCAGCGCTTCGACAGGGTCGGGAACTGAAGCTTTCTTT	CASSASTGSGTEAFF
few	-	TRBV5-5	TRBJ1-2	TGTGCCAGTGGGAAGGACAGTACTAACTATGGCTACACCTTC	CASGKDSTNYGYTF
many	TRBD2	TRBV5-6	TRBJ2-3	TGTGCCAGCAGCTTGGGAGCGGGGAGTAGCACAGATACGCAGTATTTT	CASSLGAGSSTDTQYF
many	TRBD2	TRBV20-1	TRBJ2-2	TGCAGTGCTAGTCGGTTTAGCGGGGGCACCGGGGAGCTGTTTTTT	CSASRFSGGTGELFF